This TCR beta chain emerged from a study of blood T cell repertoires in COVID-19. Study background: From the United States, Italy and Spain came samples of acute and convalescent COVID-19. Sample material is recorded as cDNA or gDNA derived from T cells, B-cell-depleted T cells, or PBMCs.

The CDR3 has 15 amino acids. Trimming took 0 bases from V and 9 from J, leaving 15 bases between them. Germline-derived CDR1 and CDR2 are GTSNPN and SVGIG (reference sequence). In the study's own analysis: The assay estimated nucleated cells by amplifying reference gene primers. Measured with immunoSEQ multiplex PCR; TCRdb has only the in-frame clones, and not every one. V and J calls plus clone size are reproduced from that table; the DNA served to infer D and trimming. The sample shows approximately 210,000 clones, 75% to 90% of them seen only once. Sequenced: peripheral blood. This clonotype originated in a woman between 40 and 55 years old with acute or convalescent COVID-19. The chain joins TRBV30 to TRBJ1-6, with D possibly being TRBD1 (5 bases). CDR3 DNA sequence: TGTGCCTGGAGTGTAGGACGGATTCAGGGTTCACCCCTCCACTTT. Amino acid sequence: CAWSVGRIQGSPLHF.